This TCR beta chain appears in the sequencing data of a study of cytomegalovirus exposure and HLA in healthy donors. Method: immunoSEQ multiplex PCR; TCRdb's copy keeps in-frame clones and lacks some. This sample yields about 140,000 clones, of which roughly nine tenths are seen a single time; less than 3.5% belongs to the top ten. V was cut by 6 bases and J by 3 bases, with 14 bases left in between. Germline lookup yields CDR1 SNHLY and CDR2 FYNNEI. The length of the CDR3 is 15 residues. The receptor was derived from a man between 18 and 35 years old in good health and CMV-seronegative. The rearrangement links TRBV2 to TRBJ1-4; D is undetermined. Sample: PBMCs. CDR3 bases: TGTGCCAGCAGCCCCGGACGGAGGGCTAATGAAAAACTGTTTTTT. Translated, it gives CASSPGRRANEKLFF.